Listed here is a single T cell receptor beta chain. Its antigen is as yet unknown. Oncomine TCR Beta short-read sequencing was applied to DNA from cultured CD4+ T cells. TCRdb reanalysed the PCR reads using MiXCR and keeps one entry per CDR3 protein. The data show some 13,000 distinct CDR3 sequences, with under 75% seen just once and over 15% held by the top ten. The source of the sample is a study of vaccination and CD4 T cells after COVID-19. The overall study: The peptides that stimulated the cells were overlapping spike peptides from SARS-CoV-2, HCoV-NL63, HCoV-OC43 and HCoV-229E.

Treatment specified: roughly ten-day PBMC culture with coronavirus spike peptide pools or control peptides (ViraFEST assay). The dates of positive PCR tests extended from March through December 2020 and came before the US Alpha, Beta and Delta variants. Sequenced input: CD4+ T cells from blood, cultured in vitro. The TCR originated in a human donor who had recovered from COVID-19.

This chain's CDR3 is CASSLGPGLAGDGQGEQYF. The CDR3 coding sequence is TGTGCCAGCAGCTTAGGGCCGGGACTAGCGGGAGATGGCCAGGGGGAGCAGTACTTC. The chain joins TRBV11-2 to TRBJ2-7; TRBD2 matches at 14 bases. The CDR3 has 19 residues. The V gene's germline CDR1 is SGHAT and CDR2 FQNNGV. V was clipped by 1 base and J by 7 bases; unmatched bases: 15.